The 13 T cell receptor beta chains listed next were all sequenced from one sample in a study of beta chain features in type 1 diabetes. Findings of the study overall: Within each of all four CD4+ subsets, Type 1 diabetes patients had TCRB CDR3s that were moderately but significantly shorter.

Of the isolated RNA, all was reverse transcribed, and so the sequenced material was expressed TCRB transcripts. Repertoires were generated with immunoSEQ multiplex PCR, while TCRdb's copy carries only in-frame clones and drops some. In the table there are approximately 270,000 clones, approximately 14% of which are singletons. These receptors lack a known antigen. Sequencing was performed on naive CD4+ T cells from blood. These receptors came from a man aged 25 to 45 with type 1 diabetes.

The rearrangement uses TRBV5-1 and TRBJ2-7; 10 bases line up with TRBD2. V shed 4 bases, J shed 0 bases, and the junction held 4 bases outside the gene matches. Germline CDR1 and CDR2: SGHRS and YFSETQ. The CDR3 runs to 15 residues. CDR3 nucleotides: TGCGCCAGCAGCGAGGGACTAGCGAACTCCTACGAGCAGTACTTC. It codes for CASSEGLANSYEQYF. Full variable domain (remainder filled in from reference TRBV5-1 and TRBJ2-7): KAGVTQTPRYLIKTRGQQVTLSCSPISGHRSVSWYQQTPGQGLQFLFEYFSETQRNKGNFPGRFSGRQFSNSRSEMNVSTLELGDSALYLCASSEGLANSYEQYFGPGTRLTVT.

This clone was counted between two and nine times. V usage is TRBV5-4 and J usage is TRBJ2-1, with D maybe TRBD2 (6 bases). Germline loops: CDR1 SGHNT, CDR2 YYREEE (reference sequence). The V end was cut by 4 bases, the J end by 4 bases, with 12 bases between. This CDR3 is built from 14 residues. The CDR3 sequence: CASSGAGSYNEQFF. CDR3 in DNA: TGTGCCAGCAGCGGCGCCGGGAGTTACAATGAGCAGTTCTTC.

The chain recombines TRBV5-8 with TRBJ2-7, with D possibly TRBD2 on 5 matching bases. Trimming took 0 bases from V and 0 from J, leaving 7 bases between them. The CDR3 extends over 14 amino acids. The germline gives CDR1 SGHTS, CDR2 YDEGEE. The CDR3 nucleotides are TGTGCCAGCAGCTTGGGGGAGCCCTCCTACGAGCAGTACTTC. It yields the protein CASSLGEPSYEQYF.

The sample holds a few counts of this clone. The chain combines TRBV6-6 with TRBJ1-2; 8 nucleotides align to TRBD1. Losses at the gene ends were 5 bases for V and 1 base for J; bases not matched to a gene: 3. CDR3 length equals 14 residues. Germline CDR1 reads MNHNY; CDR2 reads SVGAGI (reference sequence). CDR3 coding DNA: TGTGCCAGCAGTCGACAGGGGTTTAACTATGGCTACACCTTC. Its translation is CASSRQGFNYGYTF.

This clone was seen a handful of times. A read error may produce the germline difference seen at one junction end. The chain couples TRBV29-1 to TRBJ2-1, with a weak D call TRBD1 (5 bases). The CDR3 is 13 residues long. Germline V gives CDR1 SQVTM, CDR2 ANQGSEA. The CDR3 DNA follows: TGCTGCGTGGGGCAGGCTGCATACAATGAGCAGTTCTTC. It translates to CCVGQAAYNEQFF.

The rearrangement links TRBV7-9 to TRBJ2-1; 8 bases match TRBD1. The CDR3 covers 15 residues. In germline, CDR1 is SEHNR, CDR2 FQNEAQ (reference sequence). Losses at the gene ends were 3 bases for V and 5 bases for J; bases not matched to a gene: 6. The CDR3 loop reads CASSFSGTGNNEQFF. As DNA, the CDR3 is TGTGCCAGCAGCTTCTCCGGGACAGGAAACAATGAGCAGTTCTTC.

The rearrangement joins TRBV11-2 to TRBJ2-5; D remains unclear. Germline CDR1 reads SGHAT; CDR2 reads FQNNGV. Trimming removed 3 bases from V and 5 bases from J, with 7 bases in between. The length of the CDR3 is 12 residues. The DNA for the CDR3 is TGTGCCAGCAGCTTTCATGCGGAGACCCAGTACTTC. This sequence encodes CASSFHAETQYF.

Written as DNA, the CDR3 is TGTGCCAGCAGTGCGTCTAGCGGGAAGGGGACCCAGTACTTC. Amino acid sequence: CASSASSGKGTQYF. The chain recombines TRBV2 with TRBJ2-5, with 9 bases that match TRBD2. Germline assignment: CDR1 SNHLY and CDR2 FYNNEI. After removal of 4 bases from V and 7 bases from J, the junction contained 7 bases not matched to a gene. The CDR3 contains 14 residues.

The V and J genes are TRBV27 and TRBJ2-1; 8 bases align to TRBD2. The V segment lost 3 bases and the J segment 6 bases; nucleotides outside the gene matches: 4. Germline V lookup: CDR1 MNHEY, CDR2 SMNVEV (reference sequence). This CDR3 comprises 14 residues. CDR3 in DNA: TGTGCCAGCAGTTTTAGCGGGAACTCCAATGAGCAGTTCTTC. Its protein product is CASSFSGNSNEQFF.

This clone showed up just a few times. The chain recombines TRBV5-1 with TRBJ2-5; D is ambiguous. The CDR3 loop spans 14 amino acids. Trimming shortened V by 4 bases and J by 1 base, and 11 bases separated the two germline ends. Germline V gives CDR1 SGHRS, CDR2 YFSETQ. The CDR3 loop is CASSPLVVQETQYF. As DNA, the CDR3 is TGCGCCAGCAGCCCATTAGTTGTCCAAGAGACCCAGTACTTC.

The chain couples TRBV7-3 to TRBJ1-4; 8 nucleotides match TRBD1. Germline CDR1 and CDR2: SGHTA and FQGTGA. The ends lost 5 bases at V and 8 bases at J; junction bases unmatched: 4. This CDR3 region has 13 residues. The CDR3, as DNA: TGTGCCAGCAGCGCCGGACAGGGCGAAAAACTGTTTTTT. It is translated as CASSAGQGEKLFF. Based on the CDR3 plus reference TRBV7-3 and TRBJ1-4, the full variable domain is GAGVSQTPSNKVTEKGKYVELRCDPISGHTALYWYRQSLGQGPEFLIYFQGTGAADDSGLPNDRFFAVRPEGSVSTLKIQRTERGDSAVYLCASSAGQGEKLFFGSGTQLSVL.

J is TRBJ2-1 and V is TRBV9; 12 bases agree with TRBD2. The J segment lost 10 bases and the V segment lost 3 bases, leaving 5 bases of the junction unmatched. The CDR3 has 14 amino acids. Germline V gene sequence: CDR1 SGDLS, CDR2 YYNGEE. CDR3 in DNA: TGTGCCAGCAGCGCCAGGACTAGCGGGAACGAGCAGTTCTTC. Protein sequence: CASSARTSGNEQFF.

The chain couples TRBV28 to TRBJ2-7; D not certain. Trimming took off 5 bases at V and 7 bases at J, with 9 bases between the two ends. CDR1 MDHEN and CDR2 SYDVKM come from the germline V gene. The CDR3 has 11 amino acids. The CDR3 DNA sequence: TGTGCCAGCAGTCAAACTCGAGAGCAGTACTTC. Translating gives CASSQTREQYF.